These 9 T cell receptor beta chains share one sample of origin, sequenced in a study of shared clonotypes between healthy human individuals. Clones were read by immunoSEQ multiplex PCR, and TCRdb kept only the in-frame ones, dropping some. Of 2 million to 2.5 million clones in the sample, more than 90% were seen once. Material for sequencing was naive CD4+ T cells sorted from blood. Subset denoted: CD45RA+ positively selected. The receptors come from a man between 18 and 29 years old in good health.

This chain links TRBV19 with TRBJ2-3, with a weak D call TRBD1 (5 bases). V lost 0 bases to trimming and J lost 3 bases, with 7 bases between them. The CDR3 extends over 14 amino acids. CDR1 is LNHDA, CDR2 SQIVND, per germline (reference sequence). In nucleotides, the CDR3 is TGTGCCAGTAGTATAGAGGGGCCGACAGATACGCAGTATTTT. Residues: CASSIEGPTDTQYF.

The chain carries TRBV18 and TRBJ1-2, with D possibly matching TRBD1 (6 bases). CDR1 and CDR2 from the germline V gene are KGHSH and LQKENI. Trimming cost V 0 bases and J 2 bases, with 25 bases left between them. There are 20 residues in the CDR3. CDR3 coding DNA: TGTGCCAGCTCACCACCGGTGGGGGGCCCCCGGGGAAACATCAACTATGGCTACACCTTC. Translated: CASSPPVGGPRGNINYGYTF.

V and J are TRBV6-5 and TRBJ2-7, with D perhaps TRBD2 (6 bases). This CDR3 region has 15 residues. Between the trimmed V and J ends, which lost 6 bases and 0 bases, there was a span of 15 bases. Germline-derived CDR1 and CDR2 are MNHEY and SVGAGI. CDR3 in amino acids: CASRGTGTPSYEQYF. In DNA, the CDR3 is TGTGCCAGCAGGGGCACCGGGACTCCCTCCTACGAGCAGTACTTC.

With respect to this clone: Additional DNA sequences in this sample encode the identical CDR3. The V and J genes are TRBV2 and TRBJ1-3; D gene unclear. CDR3 length: 12 amino acids. V lost 1 base, J lost 4 bases, and 2 bases lay in between. Germline CDR1 is SNHLY and CDR2 is FYNNEI. In DNA, the CDR3 is TGTGCCAGCAGTGAAGAAGGAAACACCATATATTTT. Its protein product is CASSEEGNTIYF.

The rearrangement uses TRBV29-1 and TRBJ2-6; D uncertain. The CDR3 length is 12 residues. V was shortened by 7 bases and J by 2 bases, with 6 bases between the two germline ends. The germline gives CDR1 SQVTM, CDR2 ANQGSEA. The CDR3, as DNA: TGCAGCGCCCGGGCTGGGGCCAACGTCCTGACTTTC. Amino acid sequence: CSARAGANVLTF. The full variable domain, its missing parts supplied by reference TRBV29-1 and TRBJ2-6, is SAVISQKPSRDICQRGTSLTIQCQVDSQVTMMFWYRQQPGQSLTLIATANQGSEATYESGFVIDKFPISRPNLTFSTLTVSNMSPEDSSIYLCSARAGANVLTFGAGSRLTVL.

V and J are TRBV6-1 and TRBJ1-6; D remains ambiguous. Trimming removed 11 bases from V and 0 bases from J, with 14 bases in between. The V gene's germline CDR1 is MNHNS and CDR2 SASEGT. The CDR3 spans 15 residues. This CDR3 is CASKGEGSYNSPLHF. Here the CDR3 DNA reads TGTGCCTCTAAGGGTGAGGGCTCCTATAATTCACCCCTCCACTTT.

This chain uses TRBV14 with TRBJ2-2; D possibly corresponds to TRBD2 (5 bases). The CDR3 is 13 residues long. The germline CDR1 and CDR2 sequences are SGHDN and FVKESK. V lost 4 bases and J 7 bases, leaving 10 bases between the germline ends. CDR3 DNA: TGTGCCAGCAGCCGGAGACGGGACGGGGAGCTGTTTTTT. Amino acid sequence: CASSRRRDGELFF.

The rearrangement uses TRBV19 and TRBJ2-7; D could derive from TRBD1 or TRBD2 (6 bases each). This CDR3 spans 15 amino acids. Trimming stripped 5 bases from V and 3 bases from J, with 17 bases between. The germline gives CDR1 LNHDA, CDR2 SQIVND (reference sequence). The CDR3 sequence is CASSFSWGANYEQYF. The CDR3 coding sequence is TGTGCCAGTAGTTTCTCATGGGGGGCTAACTACGAGCAGTACTTC.

This chain connects TRBV6-6 to TRBJ1-5, with 9 bases matching TRBD1. The V gene end was trimmed by 6 bases and the J gene end by 0 bases; junction bases not matched to a gene: 6. In germline, CDR1 is MNHNY, CDR2 SVGAGI (reference sequence). The CDR3 is made up of 16 amino acids. As DNA, the CDR3 is TGTGCCAGCAGAACAGGGGGCTTGTATAGCAATCAGCCCCAGCATTTT. It is translated as CASRTGGLYSNQPQHF.